The TCR beta chain described here comes from a study of early T cells in non-severe SARS-CoV-2 infection. Across the study: Bulk RNA isolated from unsorted whole blood underwent sequencing; chains were not paired. Study-level points and caveats: Using VDJdb, the matching emphasized anti-spike CD8 responses while missing private and CD4 specificities.

Molecules of cDNA were individually given unique molecular identifiers that were attached to them. TCRdb re-analysed the 5' RACE reads in MiXCR, keeping a single row per CDR3 protein. The sample has tens of thousands of distinct CDR3 sequences, roughly 8.8% seen once. This clonotype came up many times. Its specificity is unknown. The TCR comes from an adult who was a healthcare worker with PCR-confirmed SARS-CoV-2 infection or an uninfected control (not recorded which). The sequenced sample consisted of whole blood.

The CDR3 loop is CASSPTGAGANVLTF. The CDR3 DNA follows: TGTGCCAGTAGCCCCACGGGAGCCGGGGCCAACGTCCTGACTTTC. The chain is built from TRBV19 and TRBJ2-6; tentatively, D is TRBD2 (6 bases). CDR3 length equals 15 residues. Trimming removed 6 bases at V and 4 bases at J, with 13 bases between. CDR1 is LNHDA and CDR2 is SQIVND in the germline V gene (reference sequence).